These T cell receptor beta chains were read from a single sample in a study of response to subunit inactivated influenza vaccine. TCRdb processed the RT-PCR reads anew with MiXCR; each CDR3 protein has one entry. Here the sample spans 650,000 to 800,000 distinct CDR3 sequences, roughly 13% being singletons. This specimen was PBMCs from blood, taken 14 days before vaccination. These receptors originate from a man aged 45 to 65 who received an inactivated influenza vaccine. Both conserved end residues are part of each CDR3. A D gene is named only where the DNA matches it firmly. Clone size is shown for a subset of rows, as once, few, many or a class of expanded clone.

>TRBJ2-7|-|-|TRBV4-2
CASSQVVDSYEQYF
TGTGCCAGCAGCCAAGTGGTGGACTCCTACGAGCAGTACTTC
>TRBJ2-3|-|TRBD1|TRBV28
CASRPGQGFRPTDTQYF
TGTGCCAGCAGGCCGGGACAGGGATTTCGACCCACAGATACGCAGTATTTT
>TRBJ2-7|-|-|TRBV7-9
CASSLTESTYEQYF
TGTGCCAGCAGCTTAACGGAATCGACCTACGAGCAGTACTTC
>TRBJ2-1|once|TRBD1|TRBV7-2
CASSLGQGQTGNEQFF
TGTGCCAGCAGCTTAGGGCAAGGTCAGACAGGGAATGAGCAGTTCTTC
>TRBJ2-6|few|-|TRBV30
CAWSILGSGANVLTF
TGTGCCTGGAGTATTTTAGGATCTGGGGCCAACGTCCTGACTTTC
>TRBJ2-3|many|-|TRBV7-9
CASSLTGSTDTQYF
TGTGCCAGCAGCTTAACGGGGAGCACAGATACGCAGTATTTT
>TRBJ2-1|many|-|TRBV5-1
CASSLYGPRGEFF
TGCGCCAGCAGCTTGTACGGGCCCCGAGGGGAGTTCTTC
>TRBJ2-3|-|TRBD2|TRBV20-1
CSARVEGLDPSTDTQYF
TGCAGTGCTAGAGTCGAGGGACTAGATCCTAGCACAGATACGCAGTATTTT
>TRBJ2-5|-|TRBD1|TRBV12-3/TRBV12-4
CASSFATTGYLDF
TGTGCCAGCAGTTTCGCAACGACAGGGTATTTGGACTTC
>TRBJ2-7|few|-|TRBV6-5
CASKGQSYEQYF
TGTGCCAGCAAGGGACAAAGCTACGAGCAGTACTTC
>TRBJ2-7|few|-|TRBV18
CASSPRGQNEYEQYF
TGTGCCAGCTCACCGAGAGGGCAGAACGAATACGAGCAGTACTTC
>TRBJ2-1|-|TRBD2|TRBV20-1
CSARQRSSGNEQFF
TGCAGTGCCAGACAGCGATCTAGCGGAAATGAGCAGTTCTTC
>TRBJ2-2|-|-|TRBV19
CASSSLRTDYAGELFF
TGTGCCAGTAGTAGCCTGCGGACAGATTACGCCGGGGAGCTGTTTTTT
>TRBJ2-1|few|-|TRBV3-1
CASSQDPPTASSYNEQFF
TGTGCCAGCAGCCAAGACCCACCGACAGCCTCCTCCTACAATGAGCAGTTCTTC
>TRBJ2-7|-|-|TRBV18
CASSPSDRRLGEQYF
TGTGCCAGCTCACCAAGTGACCGCCGGTTAGGCGAGCAGTACTTC
>TRBJ2-1|many|-|TRBV24-1
CATSYETRGEQFF
TGTGCCACCAGTTATGAGACGCGGGGTGAGCAGTTCTTC
>TRBJ1-1|-|-|TRBV28
CASSLRPTYTEAFF
TGTGCCAGCAGTTTGAGGCCGACTTACACTGAAGCTTTCTTT
>TRBJ2-5|-|-|TRBV30
CAWSVSLQETQYF
TGTGCCTGGAGTGTGTCTCTCCAAGAGACCCAGTACTTC
>TRBJ2-1|-|-|TRBV28
CASSLTGGGSNEQFF
TGTGCCAGCAGTTTAACAGGGGGGGGATCCAATGAGCAGTTCTTC
>TRBJ1-2|-|-|TRBV7-2
CASSLATGGYTF
TGTGCCAGCAGCTTAGCGACGGGTGGCTACACCTTC
>TRBJ2-6|-|TRBD2|TRBV27
CASSRLAGGPGGANVLTF
TGTGCCAGCAGTAGACTAGCGGGGGGGCCGGGTGGGGCCAACGTCCTGACTTTC
>TRBJ1-6|-|-|TRBV4-3
CASSQEGGHDSPLHF
TGCGCCAGCAGCCAAGAGGGGGGCCATGATTCACCCCTCCACTTT
>TRBJ2-7|many|TRBD2|TRBV18
CASSPGGYEQYF
TGTGCCAGCAGCCCGGGGGGCTACGAGCAGTACTTC
>TRBJ1-4|-|-|TRBV4-2
CASSQATASNEKLFF
TGTGCCAGCAGCCAAGCCACAGCCTCTAATGAAAAACTGTTTTTT
>TRBJ1-1|-|TRBD1|TRBV7-9
CASSSARGEAFF
TGTGCCAGCAGCTCCGCCAGGGGGGAAGCTTTCTTT
>TRBJ2-6|few|-|TRBV18
CASSPGRAGANVLTF
TGTGCCAGCTCACCGGGCAGGGCTGGGGCCAACGTCCTGACTTTC
>TRBJ1-4|many|-|TRBV12-3/TRBV12-4
CASSLQEVFGEKLFF
TGTGCCAGCAGCCTCCAGGAGGTGTTTGGTGAAAAACTGTTTTTT
>TRBJ2-1|few|-|TRBV2
CASRRGAGLGEQFF
TGTGCCAGCCGGAGGGGGGCTGGTTTGGGTGAGCAGTTCTTC
>TRBJ2-7|-|-|TRBV28
CASSLPPGKQYF
TGTGCCAGCAGTTTGCCCCCGGGCAAGCAGTACTTC
>TRBJ1-2|few|TRBD1|TRBV3-1
CASSQRQGGDYGYTF
TGTGCCAGCAGCCAACGGCAGGGGGGAGACTATGGCTACACCTTC
>TRBJ2-4|few|-|TRBV6-1
CASSAQGRIENIQYF
TGTGCCAGCAGCGCTCAGGGGCGGATCGAAAACATTCAGTACTTC
>TRBJ2-1|-|-|TRBV11-3
CASSLGDGGSQDEQFF
TGTGCCAGCAGCTTGGGTGACGGAGGTAGCCAAGATGAGCAGTTCTTC
>TRBJ2-5|few|TRBD2|TRBV4-2
CASSQDGLAARGTQYF
TGTGCCAGCAGCCAAGATGGGCTAGCGGCACGCGGAACCCAGTACTTC
>TRBJ2-3|few|-|TRBV20-1
CSASTPLTDTQYF
TGCAGTGCTAGTACGCCGCTCACAGATACGCAGTATTTT
>TRBJ2-1|-|TRBD1|TRBV5-6
CASSWTGTGKNEQFF
TGTGCCAGCAGCTGGACCGGGACAGGGAAGAATGAGCAGTTCTTC
>TRBJ2-7|-|TRBD2|TRBV29-1
CSVVTSGRMIGEQYF
TGCAGCGTTGTAACTAGCGGACGCATGATTGGCGAGCAGTACTTC
>TRBJ2-7|once|TRBD1|TRBV5-1
CASSRSRNRGIGSYEQYF
TGCGCCAGCAGCCGATCCCGGAACAGGGGTATTGGCTCCTACGAGCAGTACTTC
>TRBJ2-3|-|-|TRBV5-5
CASSLMEGGDTQYF
TGTGCCAGCAGCTTAATGGAGGGGGGAGATACGCAGTATTTT
>TRBJ1-1|many|-|TRBV18
CASSQDKNTEAFF
TGCGCCAGCAGCCAAGACAAGAACACTGAAGCTTTCTTT
>TRBJ1-1|many|TRBD1|TRBV20-1
CSARDEQGAEAFF
TGCAGTGCTAGAGATGAACAGGGGGCTGAAGCTTTCTTT
>TRBJ1-4|many|-|TRBV20-1
CSARTNEKLFF
TGCAGTGCTAGAACTAATGAAAAACTGTTTTTT
>TRBJ2-1|few|-|TRBV15
CATSRGGGENEQFF
TGTGCCACCAGCAGAGGAGGAGGCGAAAATGAGCAGTTCTTC
>TRBJ1-1|few|TRBD1|TRBV6-5
CASRTGVGAFF
TGTGCCAGCAGGACAGGGGTTGGGGCTTTCTTT
>TRBJ1-2|few|-|TRBV12-3/TRBV12-4
CASSRAYGYTF
TGTGCCAGCAGCCGAGCCTATGGCTACACCTTC
>TRBJ1-6|few|-|TRBV12-3/TRBV12-4
CASRRGEESPLHF
TGTGCCAGCAGGAGGGGGGAAGAATCACCCCTCCACTTT
>TRBJ2-3|-|TRBD2|TRBV20-1
CSAYRVSGAPDTQYF
TGCAGTGCTTACCGCGTTAGCGGGGCGCCAGATACGCAGTATTTT